What follows describes a single T cell receptor beta chain. The antigen is unknown. The data originate from a study of cytomegalovirus exposure and HLA in healthy donors. Findings and caveats of the study: Previous analysis showed most TCR beta V segments were productive about 87% or about 30% of the time.

V shed 6 bases and J shed 4 bases, with 12 bases lying between them. CDR3 size: 13 residues. The germline CDR1 and CDR2 sequences are SEHNR and FQNEAQ (reference sequence). The PCR made use of 60 Vbeta and 13 Jbeta primers. Profiled with immunoSEQ multiplex PCR; TCRdb holds only in-frame clones, not every one. The sample consists of around 69,000 clones, over 60% of them appearing once. The sequenced material came from PBMCs. This receptor was obtained from a man aged 35 to 55 in good health and CMV-seropositive. The chain combines TRBV7-9 with TRBJ1-1; a possible D gene is TRBD1 (5 bases). This CDR3 reads CASSYTDSTEAFF. Here the CDR3 DNA reads TGTGCCAGCAGTTACACTGACAGCACTGAAGCTTTCTTT.